This T cell receptor (beta chain) was sequenced during a study of T cell changes during pregnancy in multiple sclerosis. The repertoire was sequenced with immunoSEQ multiplex PCR; TCRdb's copy has only in-frame clones and lacks some. Of about 73,000 clones listed, 85% to 95% were seen once; the top ten hold 2.8%. The CDR3 totals 15 residues. The V and J ends lost 0 bases and 3 bases respectively, with 10 bases between them. Germline-derived CDR1 and CDR2 are SGDLS and YYNGEE. The source of this sequence is a female donor in good health, enrolled as a control in a pregnancy study. The J gene is TRBJ1-5, the V gene TRBV9, with D possibly being TRBD1 (6 bases). The sample in question was peripheral blood, obtained in the third trimester of pregnancy. As DNA, the CDR3 is TGTGCCAGCAGCGTAGGGACAGAGTACAATCAGCCCCAGCATTTT. This codes for CASSVGTEYNQPQHF.